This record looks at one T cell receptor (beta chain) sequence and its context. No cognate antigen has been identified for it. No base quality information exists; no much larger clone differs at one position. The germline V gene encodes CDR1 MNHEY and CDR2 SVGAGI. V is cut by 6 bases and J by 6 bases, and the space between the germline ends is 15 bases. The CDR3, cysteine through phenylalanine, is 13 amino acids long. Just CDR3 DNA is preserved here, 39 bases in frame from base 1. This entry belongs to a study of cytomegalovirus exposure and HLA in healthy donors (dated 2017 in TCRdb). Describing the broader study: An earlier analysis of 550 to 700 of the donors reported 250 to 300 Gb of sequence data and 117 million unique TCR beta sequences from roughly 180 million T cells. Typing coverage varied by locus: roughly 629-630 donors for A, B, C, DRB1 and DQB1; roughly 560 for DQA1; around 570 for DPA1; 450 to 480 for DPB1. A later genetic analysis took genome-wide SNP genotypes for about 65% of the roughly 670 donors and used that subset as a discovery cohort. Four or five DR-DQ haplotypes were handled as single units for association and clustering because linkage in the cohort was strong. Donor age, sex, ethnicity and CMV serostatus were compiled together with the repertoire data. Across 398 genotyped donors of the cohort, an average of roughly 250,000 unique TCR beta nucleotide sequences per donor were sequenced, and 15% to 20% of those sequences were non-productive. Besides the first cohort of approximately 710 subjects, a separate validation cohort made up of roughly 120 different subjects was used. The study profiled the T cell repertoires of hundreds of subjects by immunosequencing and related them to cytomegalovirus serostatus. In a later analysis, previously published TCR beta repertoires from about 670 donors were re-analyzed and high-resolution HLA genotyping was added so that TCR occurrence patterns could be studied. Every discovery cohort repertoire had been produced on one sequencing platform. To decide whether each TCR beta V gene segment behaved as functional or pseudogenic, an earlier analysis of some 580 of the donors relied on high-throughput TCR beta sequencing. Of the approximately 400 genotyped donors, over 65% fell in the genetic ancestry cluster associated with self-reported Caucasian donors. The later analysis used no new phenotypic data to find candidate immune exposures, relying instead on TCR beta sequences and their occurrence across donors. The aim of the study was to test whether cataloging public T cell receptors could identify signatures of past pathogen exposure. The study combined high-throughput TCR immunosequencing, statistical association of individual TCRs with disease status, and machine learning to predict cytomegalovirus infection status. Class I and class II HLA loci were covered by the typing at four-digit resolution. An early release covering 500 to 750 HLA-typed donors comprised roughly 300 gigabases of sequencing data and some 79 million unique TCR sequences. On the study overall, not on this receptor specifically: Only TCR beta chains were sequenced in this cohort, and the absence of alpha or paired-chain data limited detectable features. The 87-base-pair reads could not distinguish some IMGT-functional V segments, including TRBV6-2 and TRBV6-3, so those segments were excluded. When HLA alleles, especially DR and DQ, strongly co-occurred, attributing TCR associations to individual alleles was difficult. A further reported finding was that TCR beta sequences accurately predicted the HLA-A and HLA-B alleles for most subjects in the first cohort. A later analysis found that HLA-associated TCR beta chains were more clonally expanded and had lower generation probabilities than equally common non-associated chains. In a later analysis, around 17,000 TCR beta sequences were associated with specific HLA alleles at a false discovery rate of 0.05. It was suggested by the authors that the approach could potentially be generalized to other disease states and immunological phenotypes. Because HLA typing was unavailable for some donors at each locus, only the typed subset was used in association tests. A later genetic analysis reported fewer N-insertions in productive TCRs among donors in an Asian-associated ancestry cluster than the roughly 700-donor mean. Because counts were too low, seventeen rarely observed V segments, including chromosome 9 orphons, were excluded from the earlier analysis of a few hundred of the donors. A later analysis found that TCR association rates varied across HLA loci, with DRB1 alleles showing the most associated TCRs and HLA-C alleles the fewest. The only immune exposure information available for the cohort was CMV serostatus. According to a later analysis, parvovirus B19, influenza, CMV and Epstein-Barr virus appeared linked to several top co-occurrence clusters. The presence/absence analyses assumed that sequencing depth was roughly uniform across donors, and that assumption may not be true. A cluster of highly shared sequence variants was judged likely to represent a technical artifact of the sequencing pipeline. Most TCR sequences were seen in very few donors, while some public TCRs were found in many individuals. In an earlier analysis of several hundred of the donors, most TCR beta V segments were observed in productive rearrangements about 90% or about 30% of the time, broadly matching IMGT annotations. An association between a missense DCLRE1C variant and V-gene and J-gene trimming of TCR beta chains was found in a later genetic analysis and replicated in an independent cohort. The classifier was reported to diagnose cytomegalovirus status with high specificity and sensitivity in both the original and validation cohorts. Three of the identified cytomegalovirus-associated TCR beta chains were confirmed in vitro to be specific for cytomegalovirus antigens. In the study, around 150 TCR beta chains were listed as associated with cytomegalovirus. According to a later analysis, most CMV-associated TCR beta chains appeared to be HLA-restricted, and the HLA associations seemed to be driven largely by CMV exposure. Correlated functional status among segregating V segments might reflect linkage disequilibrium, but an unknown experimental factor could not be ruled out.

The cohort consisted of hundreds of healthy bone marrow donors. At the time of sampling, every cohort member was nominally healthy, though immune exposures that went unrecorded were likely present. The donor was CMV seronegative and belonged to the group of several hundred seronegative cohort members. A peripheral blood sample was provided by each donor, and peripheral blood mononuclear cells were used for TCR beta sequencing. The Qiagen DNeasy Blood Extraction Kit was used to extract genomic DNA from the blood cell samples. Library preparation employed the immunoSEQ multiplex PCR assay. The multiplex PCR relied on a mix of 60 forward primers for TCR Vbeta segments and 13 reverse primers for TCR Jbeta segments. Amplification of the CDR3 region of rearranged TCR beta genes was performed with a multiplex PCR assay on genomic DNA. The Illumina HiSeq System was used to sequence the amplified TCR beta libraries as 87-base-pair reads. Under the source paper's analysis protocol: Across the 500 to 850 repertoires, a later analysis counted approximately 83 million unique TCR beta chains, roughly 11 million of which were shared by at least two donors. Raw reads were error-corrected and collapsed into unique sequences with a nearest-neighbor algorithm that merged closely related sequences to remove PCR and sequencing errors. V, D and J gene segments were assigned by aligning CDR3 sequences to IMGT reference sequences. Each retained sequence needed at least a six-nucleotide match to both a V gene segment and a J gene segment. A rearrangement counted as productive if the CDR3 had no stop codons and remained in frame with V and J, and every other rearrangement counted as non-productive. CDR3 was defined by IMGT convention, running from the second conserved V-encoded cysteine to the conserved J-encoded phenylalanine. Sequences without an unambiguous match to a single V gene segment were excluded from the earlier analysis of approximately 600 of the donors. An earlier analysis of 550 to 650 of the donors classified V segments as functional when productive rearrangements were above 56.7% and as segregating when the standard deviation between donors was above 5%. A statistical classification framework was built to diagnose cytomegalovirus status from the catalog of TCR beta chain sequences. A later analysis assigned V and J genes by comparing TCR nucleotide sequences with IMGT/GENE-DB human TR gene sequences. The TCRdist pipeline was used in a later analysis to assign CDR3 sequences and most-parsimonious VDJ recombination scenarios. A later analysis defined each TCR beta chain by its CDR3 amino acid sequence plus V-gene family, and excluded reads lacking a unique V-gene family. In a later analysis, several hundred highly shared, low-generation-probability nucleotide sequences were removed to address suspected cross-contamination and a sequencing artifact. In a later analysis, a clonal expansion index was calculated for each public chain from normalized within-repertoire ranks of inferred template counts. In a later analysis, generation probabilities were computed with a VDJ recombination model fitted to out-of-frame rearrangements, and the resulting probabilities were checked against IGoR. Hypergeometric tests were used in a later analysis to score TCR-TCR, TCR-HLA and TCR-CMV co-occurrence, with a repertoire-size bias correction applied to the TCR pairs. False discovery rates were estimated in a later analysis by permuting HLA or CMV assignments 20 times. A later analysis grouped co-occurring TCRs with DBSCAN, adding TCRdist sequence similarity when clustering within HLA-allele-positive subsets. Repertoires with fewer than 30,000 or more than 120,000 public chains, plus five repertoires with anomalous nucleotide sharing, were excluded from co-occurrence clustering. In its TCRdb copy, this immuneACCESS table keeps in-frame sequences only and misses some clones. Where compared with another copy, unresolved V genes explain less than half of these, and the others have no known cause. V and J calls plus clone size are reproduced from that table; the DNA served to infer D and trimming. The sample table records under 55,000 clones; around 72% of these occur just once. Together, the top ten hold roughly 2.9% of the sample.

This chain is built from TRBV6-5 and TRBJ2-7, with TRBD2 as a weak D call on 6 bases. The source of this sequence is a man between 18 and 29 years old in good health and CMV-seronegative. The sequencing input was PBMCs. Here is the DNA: TGTGCCAGCAGGCGTGGGCAGGGAGGCGAGCAGTACTTC. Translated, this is CASRRGQGGEQYF.